Each of the 10 T cell receptor beta chains below was sequenced from the same sample in a study of PD-L1 blockade in urothelial cancer. Measured with immunoSEQ multiplex PCR; TCRdb has only the in-frame clones, and not every one. The sample carries some 45,000 clones, over 75% recorded once. Time point denoted: pretreatment peripheral blood. The material was PBMCs, obtained around atezolizumab (anti-PD-L1) treatment. The receptors shown here come from a man between 60 and 75 years old with urothelial cancer.

The J gene is TRBJ2-3, the V gene TRBV2; 14 positions agree with TRBD2. This CDR3 has 19 amino acids. CDR1 is SNHLY and CDR2 is FYNNEI in the germline V gene. Losses at the gene ends were 5 bases for V and 1 base for J; bases not matched to a gene: 11. CDR3 in DNA: TGTGCCAGCAGTTCCTCGACTAGCGGGAGGGCCCAAGGCACAGATACGCAGTATTTT. Translating it yields CASSSSTSGRAQGTDTQYF.

The chain links TRBV2 to TRBJ2-1, with D maybe TRBD1 (5 bases). The ends were cut back, 2 bases at V and 8 bases at J, with 13 bases in the middle. Germline V lookup: CDR1 SNHLY, CDR2 FYNNEI. The CDR3 runs to 14 residues. DNA for the CDR3: TGTGCCAGCAGTGAACTATCAGGGATCGATGAGCAGTTCTTC. Protein product: CASSELSGIDEQFF.

The genes are TRBV14 and TRBJ2-2, with D maybe TRBD2 (6 bases). This CDR3 is built from 14 residues. CDR1 and CDR2 from the germline V gene are SGHDN and FVKESK. Trimming pared 0 bases from V and 6 bases from J, leaving 8 bases between. CDR3: CASSQDWGAGELFF. The CDR3 region has the DNA TGTGCCAGCAGCCAAGATTGGGGGGCCGGGGAGCTGTTTTTT.

The chain carries TRBV5-4 and TRBJ2-1; possible D gene TRBD2, 5 bases. CDR3 length equals 14 residues. The V end lost 1 base, the J end lost 5 bases, and 10 bases lay between the germline ends. Germline values: CDR1 SGHNT, CDR2 YYREEE (reference sequence). The DNA for the CDR3 is TGTGCCAGCAGCTTGAGAACTAGAGACAATGAGCAGTTCTTC. Amino acids: CASSLRTRDNEQFF.

The chain carries TRBV28 and TRBJ1-5; perhaps TRBD1 as D (6 bases). V gave up 5 bases and J gave up 7 bases, with 18 bases separating them. Germline CDR1 reads MDHEN; CDR2 reads SYDVKM. The CDR3 extends over 15 amino acids. In nucleotides, the CDR3 is TGTGCCAGCAGTCGTGCACAGGGTACGGGCCAGCCCCAGCATTTT. This sequence encodes CASSRAQGTGQPQHF.

The chain recombines TRBV27 with TRBJ2-5, with 9 positions matching TRBD1. With V trimmed by 7 bases and J by 5 bases, 11 bases remained unmatched. Germline V gene data show CDR1 as MNHEY and CDR2 as SMNVEV (reference sequence). This CDR3 has 15 residues. CDR3 in amino acids: CASKYLQGAGETQYF. For the CDR3, the DNA is TGTGCCAGCAAGTATTTACAGGGGGCTGGGGAGACCCAGTACTTC.

This clone has just a few counts. The V and J genes are TRBV11-2 and TRBJ1-1; D is perhaps TRBD1 (6 bases). V gave up 4 bases and J gave up 2 bases, with 20 bases separating them. The germline gives CDR1 SGHAT, CDR2 FQNNGV. This CDR3 region has 17 residues. The CDR3 nucleotides read TGTGCCAGCAGCTCACCGGAAAACAGGGCGGGCAACACTGAAGCTTTCTTT. As protein: CASSSPENRAGNTEAFF.

The chain recombines TRBV5-4 with TRBJ2-1, with D possibly matching TRBD2 (6 bases). The V end was cut by 2 bases, the J end by 2 bases, with 11 bases between. Germline V CDR1 and CDR2: SGHNT, YYREEE (reference sequence). The CDR3 has 15 amino acids. CDR3 region: CASSFAGMAYNEQFF. CDR3 coding DNA: TGTGCCAGCAGCTTTGCGGGAATGGCCTACAATGAGCAGTTCTTC. Full variable domain (missing parts from reference TRBV5-4 and TRBJ2-1): ETGVTQSPTHLIKTRGQQVTLRCSSQSGHNTVSWYQQALGQGPQFIFQYYREEENGRGNFPPRFSGLQFPNYSSELNVNALELDDSALYLCASSFAGMAYNEQFFGPGTRLTVL.

This chain joins TRBV27 and TRBJ1-2, with a tentative D call TRBD1 (6 bases). The CDR3 has 14 residues. Trimming took 5 bases from V and 4 from J, leaving 14 bases between them. Germline V CDR1 and CDR2: MNHEY, SMNVEV (reference sequence). CDR3 DNA: TGTGCCAGCAGTAGACAACAGGGTGGCTATGGCTACACCTTC. Protein product: CASSRQQGGYGYTF.

This sequence joins TRBV28 and TRBJ1-2; D is undetermined. The germline CDR1 and CDR2 sequences are MDHEN and SYDVKM. There are 13 residues in the CDR3. V gave up 9 bases and J gave up 6 bases, with 17 bases separating them. CDR3 sequence: CASRTGYSNGYTF. Here the CDR3 DNA reads TGTGCCAGTCGAACGGGATACTCGAATGGCTACACCTTC.